This TCR beta chain is drawn from a study of cytomegalovirus exposure and HLA in healthy donors. The V gene end was trimmed by 2 bases and the J gene end by 6 bases; junction bases not matched to a gene: 6. CDR3 length equals 14 residues. CDR1 and CDR2 from the germline V gene are SGHTA and FQGNSA. It was with 60 Vbeta and 13 Jbeta primers that the PCR ran. The assay was immunoSEQ multiplex PCR, and TCRdb's table has in-frame clones only and misses some. The table lists some 110,000 clones, approximately 12% of them singletons. Comments on this clone: Its antigen is currently unknown.

Study results and limitations: In the analysis, some V segments, TRBV6-2 and TRBV6-3 included, were excluded as indistinguishable. Reported findings show TCR beta sequences accurately forecast HLA-A and HLA-B alleles in most subjects. Both high specificity and high sensitivity reportedly marked the classifier's diagnosis of cytomegalovirus status. The investigators catalogued 150 to 200 TCR beta chains as cytomegalovirus-associated.

The sequence came from a man aged 40-49 years in good health and CMV-seropositive. The rearrangement links TRBV7-2 to TRBJ1-2; TRBD1 matches at 7 bases. Sequencing was done on a sample of PBMCs. The CDR3 loop reads CASSLSGTVNGYTF. The CDR3 DNA is TGTGCCAGCAGCTTATCTGGGACAGTGAATGGCTACACCTTC.